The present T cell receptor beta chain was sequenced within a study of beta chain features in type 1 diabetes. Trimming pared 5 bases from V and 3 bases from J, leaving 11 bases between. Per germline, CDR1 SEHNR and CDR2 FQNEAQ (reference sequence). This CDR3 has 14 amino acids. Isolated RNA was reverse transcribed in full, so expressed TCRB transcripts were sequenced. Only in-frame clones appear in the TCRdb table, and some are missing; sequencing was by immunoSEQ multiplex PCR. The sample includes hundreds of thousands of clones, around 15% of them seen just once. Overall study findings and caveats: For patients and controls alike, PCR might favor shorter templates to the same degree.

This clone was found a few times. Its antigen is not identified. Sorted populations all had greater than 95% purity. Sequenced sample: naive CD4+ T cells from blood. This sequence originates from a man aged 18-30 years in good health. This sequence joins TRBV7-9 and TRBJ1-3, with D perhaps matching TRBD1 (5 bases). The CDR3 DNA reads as TGTGCCAGCAGCCTGGAGGGGTTTGGAAACACCATATATTTT. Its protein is CASSLEGFGNTIYF.